The TCR beta chain under discussion was sequenced for a study of T cell responses to AZD1222 COVID-19 vaccine. Across the whole study: Second doses at about 4 or about 12 weeks were pooled.

Points from the study as a whole: Most donors were white British, females outnumbered males, and clonal diversity was possibly underestimated. Among those given AZD1222, only five or six were seropositive at baseline. With dominance at 160-218 and 743-854, vaccine-associated CD4 TCRs spanned spike.

With respect to this clone: Its target is not known.

Assay: immunoSEQ multiplex PCR; the TCRdb copy retains only in-frame clones and omits some. The sample contains fewer than 95,000 clones, around 87% of which appear only once. Germline values: CDR1 SGHAT, CDR2 FQNNGV. The length of the CDR3 is 14 residues. Trimming shortened V by 0 bases and J by 3 bases, and 8 bases separated the two germline ends. The chain carries TRBV11-2 and TRBJ1-2; D gene unclear. The source material was peripheral blood, sampled on day 0 of AZD1222 vaccination. The source of this sequence is an adult in good health. CDR3 in amino acids: CASSLDRRDYGYTF. CDR3 coding DNA: TGTGCCAGCAGCTTAGACAGGAGGGACTATGGCTACACCTTC.